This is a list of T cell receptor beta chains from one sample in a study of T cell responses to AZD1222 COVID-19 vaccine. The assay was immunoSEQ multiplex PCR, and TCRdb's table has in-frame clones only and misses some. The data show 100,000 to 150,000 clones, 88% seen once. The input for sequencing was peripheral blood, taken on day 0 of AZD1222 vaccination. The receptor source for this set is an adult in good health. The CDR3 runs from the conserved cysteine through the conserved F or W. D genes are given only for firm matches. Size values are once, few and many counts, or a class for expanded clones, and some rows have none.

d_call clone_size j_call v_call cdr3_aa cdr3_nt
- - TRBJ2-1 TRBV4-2 CASSQLANEQFF TGTGCCAGCAGCCAACTAGCCAATGAGCAGTTCTTC
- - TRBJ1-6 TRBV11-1 CASSLDRDNNSPLHF TGTGCCAGCAGCTTAGACCGGGACAATAATTCACCCCTCCACTTT
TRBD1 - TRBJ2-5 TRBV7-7 CASSPTGVETQYF TGTGCTAGCAGCCCGACAGGGGTCGAGACCCAGTACTTC
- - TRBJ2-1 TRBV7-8 CASSPAGGATYNEQFF TGTGCCAGCAGCCCCGCCGGGGGAGCAACCTACAATGAGCAGTTCTTC
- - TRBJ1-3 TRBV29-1 CSVVGQDGNTIYF TGCAGCGTTGTGGGGCAGGACGGAAACACCATATATTTT
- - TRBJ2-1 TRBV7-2 CASKASSYNEQFF TGTGCCAGTAAGGCGAGCTCCTACAATGAGCAGTTCTTC
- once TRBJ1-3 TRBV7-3 CASSLKRGTGNTIYF TGTGCCAGCAGCTTAAAGAGGGGCACTGGAAACACCATATATTTT
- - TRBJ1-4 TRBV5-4 CASSLGNGFEKLFF TGTGCCAGCAGCTTGGGGAACGGGTTTGAAAAACTGTTTTTT
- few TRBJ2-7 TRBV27 CASSLSRASSEQYF TGTGCCAGCAGTTTATCGAGGGCTAGCAGCGAGCAGTACTTC
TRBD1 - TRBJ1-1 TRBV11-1 CASSLAEGAWTFF TGTGCCAGCAGCTTGGCCGAGGGGGCTTGGACTTTCTTT
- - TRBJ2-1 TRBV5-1 CASSLGSLNPYNEQFF TGCGCCAGCAGCTTGGGCTCGCTAAACCCCTACAATGAGCAGTTCTTC
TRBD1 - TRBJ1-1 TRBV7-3 CASSPLGQGRNTEAFF TGTGCCAGCAGCCCCCTTGGACAGGGGAGGAACACTGAAGCTTTCTTT
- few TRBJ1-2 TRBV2 CASRFGPQGSSGYTF TGTGCCAGCAGGTTTGGCCCCCAGGGGTCGAGTGGCTACACCTTC
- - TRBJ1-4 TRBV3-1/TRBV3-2 CASSQRRAGGEKLFF TGTGCCAGCAGCCAAAGGCGGGCAGGAGGGGAAAAACTGTTTTTT
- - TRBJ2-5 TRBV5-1 CASSLVAGIPGETQYF TGCGCCAGCAGCTTGGTGGCGGGTATTCCTGGGGAGACCCAGTACTTC
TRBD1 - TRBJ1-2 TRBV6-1 CASSGGQGVIKYGYTF TGTGCCAGCAGTGGGGGACAGGGGGTGATAAAGTATGGCTACACCTTC
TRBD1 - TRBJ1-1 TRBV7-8 CASSLGPQGTEAFF TGTGCCAGCAGCTTAGGCCCACAGGGGACTGAAGCTTTCTTT
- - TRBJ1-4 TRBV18 CASSHRRGTNEKLFF TGTGCCAGCTCACACCGGCGGGGAACTAATGAAAAACTGTTTTTT
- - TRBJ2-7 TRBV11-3 CASTNKGTYEQYF TGTGCCAGCACTAATAAGGGTACCTACGAGCAGTACTTC
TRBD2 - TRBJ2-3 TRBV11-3 CASSLDYGVAGVPDTQYF TGTGCCAGCAGCTTAGATTATGGGGTAGCGGGAGTCCCAGATACGCAGTATTTT
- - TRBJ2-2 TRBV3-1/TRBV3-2 CAPGSWPTSEVNTGELFF TGTGCCCCCGGGAGCTGGCCCACTTCTGAAGTGAACACCGGGGAGCTGTTTTTT
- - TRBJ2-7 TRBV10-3 CAISESGGQFGKQYF TGTGCCATCAGTGAGTCGGGAGGACAGTTTGGAAAGCAGTACTTC
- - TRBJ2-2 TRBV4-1 CASSQATGRYTGELFF TGCGCCAGCAGCCAGGCCACGGGCAGGTACACCGGGGAGCTGTTTTTT
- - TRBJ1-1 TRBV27 CASSLSLGRQFDTEAFF TGTGCCAGCAGTTTATCGCTAGGTCGGCAGTTCGACACTGAAGCTTTCTTT
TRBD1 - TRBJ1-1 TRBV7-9 CASSLTGGTEAFF TGTGCCAGCAGCCTGACAGGGGGCACTGAAGCTTTCTTT
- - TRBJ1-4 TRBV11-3 CASSLGERRKLFF TGTGCCAGCAGCCTAGGGGAACGAAGAAAACTGTTTTTT
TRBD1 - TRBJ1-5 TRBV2 CATGQGWDQPQHF TGTGCCACCGGACAGGGATGGGATCAGCCCCAGCATTTT
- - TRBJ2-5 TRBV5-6 CASSLFKETQYF TGTGCCAGCAGTTTATTTAAGGAGACCCAGTACTTC
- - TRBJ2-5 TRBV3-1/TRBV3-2 CASSQVNQGIRETQYF TGTGCCAGCAGCCAAGTTAATCAGGGAATAAGAGAGACCCAGTACTTC
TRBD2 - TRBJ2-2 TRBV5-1 CASTLGLAGGTGELFF TGCGCCAGCACCCTCGGACTAGCGGGGGGAACCGGGGAGCTGTTTTTT
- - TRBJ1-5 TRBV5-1 CASSFGEGNQPQHF TGCGCCAGCAGCTTTGGGGAGGGCAATCAGCCCCAGCATTTT
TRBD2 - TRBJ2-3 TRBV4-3 CASSNGGGSTDTQYF TGCGCCAGCAGCAATGGGGGGGGAAGCACAGATACGCAGTATTTT
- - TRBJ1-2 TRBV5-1 CASSPEGGAGYTF TGCGCCAGCAGCCCGGAGGGGGGCGCAGGCTACACCTTC
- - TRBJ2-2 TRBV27 CASSLVTGELFF TGTGCCAGCAGTTTAGTCACCGGGGAGCTGTTTTTT
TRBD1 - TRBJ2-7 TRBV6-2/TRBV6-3 CASSQSGQGGSYEQYF TGTGCCAGCAGCCAATCCGGACAGGGGGGATCCTACGAGCAGTACTTC
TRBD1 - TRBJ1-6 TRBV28 CASSSGDSNSPLHF TGTGCCAGCAGTTCAGGGGACAGTAATTCACCCCTCCACTTT
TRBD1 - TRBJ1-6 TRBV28 CASSWGQEWESPLHF TGTGCCAGCAGTTGGGGACAGGAATGGGAATCACCCCTCCACTTT
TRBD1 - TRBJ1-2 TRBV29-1 CSTEGVSGTGIGYTF TGCAGCACCGAGGGGGTTTCGGGGACAGGGATTGGCTACACCTTC
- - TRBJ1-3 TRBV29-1 CSVATSGNTIYF TGCAGCGTTGCCACCTCTGGAAACACCATATATTTT
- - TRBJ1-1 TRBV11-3 CASSLWRTEAFF TGTGCCAGCAGCTTATGGCGTACTGAAGCTTTCTTT
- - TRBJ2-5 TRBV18 CASSPRGEETQYF TGTGCCAGCTCACCTAGGGGGGAAGAGACCCAGTACTTC
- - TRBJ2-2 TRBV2 CASSGVGRIANTGELFF TGTGCCAGCAGTGGAGTGGGACGGATCGCGAACACCGGGGAGCTGTTTTTT
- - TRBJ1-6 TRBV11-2 CASRRPGSYNSPLHF TGTGCCAGCAGACGTCCCGGGTCCTATAATTCACCCCTCCACTTT
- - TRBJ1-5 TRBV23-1 CASSEGDPWLNQPQHF TGCGCCAGCAGTGAGGGCGACCCTTGGCTGAATCAGCCCCAGCATTTT
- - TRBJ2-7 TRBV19 CASSTQSRDISYEQYF TGTGCCAGTAGTACCCAATCTCGGGACATCTCCTACGAGCAGTACTTC
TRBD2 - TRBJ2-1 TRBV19 CASRRGVETSSYNEQFF TGTGCCAGTCGGCGGGGGGTCGAAACAAGCTCCTACAATGAGCAGTTCTTC
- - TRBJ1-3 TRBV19 CASSPAGLGNTIYF TGTGCCAGTAGCCCCGCAGGGCTCGGAAACACCATATATTTT
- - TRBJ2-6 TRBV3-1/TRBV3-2 CASSQDSAGANVLTF TGTGCCAGCAGCCAAGATTCGGCTGGGGCCAACGTCCTGACTTTC
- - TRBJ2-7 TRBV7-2 CASSSLGLFPYEQYF TGTGCCAGCAGCTCACTAGGACTATTTCCCTACGAGCAGTACTTC
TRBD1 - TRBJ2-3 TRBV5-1 CASTSSGTVALPRWHF TGCGCCAGCACCTCATCCGGGACAGTGGCCCTCCCACGGTGGCATTTT
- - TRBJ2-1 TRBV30 CAWNYVGRGLYNEQFF TGTGCCTGGAATTATGTGGGCAGGGGACTCTACAATGAGCAGTTCTTC
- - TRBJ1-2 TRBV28 CASSLRAMGVGYTF TGTGCCAGCAGTTTAAGGGCAATGGGAGTTGGCTACACCTTC
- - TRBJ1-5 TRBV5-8 CASSLWQGENQPQHF TGTGCCAGCAGCTTATGGCAGGGAGAAAATCAGCCCCAGCATTTT